This T cell receptor (beta chain) was documented in a study of cytomegalovirus exposure and HLA in healthy donors (dated by TCRdb to 2015 to 2018). Broadly, across the study: In an earlier analysis of 587 of the donors, 276 Gb of sequence data and some 120 million unique TCR beta sequences from roughly 200 million T cells were reported. Approximately 310 gigabases of sequencing data and tens of millions of unique TCR sequences were included in an early release covering 500 to 750 HLA-typed donors. The genetic ancestry cluster associated with self-reported Caucasian donors included over 65% of the 398 genotyped donors. The aim of the study was to test whether cataloging public T cell receptors could identify signatures of past pathogen exposure. The study profiled the T cell repertoires of some 610 subjects by immunosequencing and related them to cytomegalovirus serostatus. Along with the approximately 650-subject first cohort, a separate validation cohort of 120 different subjects was used. To predict cytomegalovirus infection status, the study combined high-throughput TCR immunosequencing, statistical association of individual TCRs with disease status, and machine learning. In a later analysis, previously published TCR beta repertoires from 670 or so donors were re-analyzed and high-resolution HLA genotyping was added so that TCR occurrence patterns could be studied. Rather than using new phenotypic data, the later analysis identified candidate immune exposures from TCR beta sequences and from how often those sequences occurred across donors. To decide whether each TCR beta V gene segment behaved as functional or pseudogenic, an earlier analysis of some 570 of the donors relied on high-throughput TCR beta sequencing. Alongside the repertoire data, information on donor age, sex, ethnicity and CMV serostatus was compiled. A later genetic analysis used genome-wide SNP genotypes for about 65% of the roughly 700 donors, treating that subset as a discovery cohort. All discovery cohort repertoires had been generated on a single sequencing platform. HLA typing included class I and class II loci at four-digit resolution. Typing coverage differed by locus: A, B, C, DRB1 and DQB1 were typed in roughly 629-630 donors, DQA1 in 522, DPA1 in around 600, and DPB1 in 472. About 5 DR-DQ haplotypes were handled as single units for association and clustering, since linkage in the cohort was strong. Among about 410 genotyped donors of the cohort, an average of roughly 230,000 unique TCR beta nucleotide sequences was sequenced per donor, of which 15% to 20% were non-productive. Study-wide conclusions, independent of this receptor: A few of the identified cytomegalovirus-associated TCR beta chains were confirmed in vitro to be specific for cytomegalovirus antigens. HLA typing was unavailable for some donors at each locus, so association tests used only the typed subset. A later analysis reported that several top co-occurrence clusters appeared linked to parvovirus B19, influenza, CMV and Epstein-Barr virus. According to the authors, the approach could potentially be generalized to other disease states and immunological phenotypes. Broadly in line with IMGT annotations, most TCR beta V segments showed up in productive rearrangements about 87% or about 30% of the time in an earlier analysis of 450 to 750 of the donors. The classifier was reported to diagnose cytomegalovirus status with high specificity and sensitivity in both the original and validation cohorts. A later analysis found that most CMV-associated TCR beta chains appeared HLA-restricted, with HLA associations seemingly driven largely by CMV exposure. In a later analysis, HLA-associated TCR beta chains showed more clonal expansion and lower generation probabilities than non-associated chains that were equally common. A further reported finding was that TCR beta sequences accurately predicted the HLA-A and HLA-B alleles for most subjects in the first cohort. A total of fewer than 200 TCR beta chains were listed by the study as associated with cytomegalovirus. In this cohort, only TCR beta chains were sequenced, and detectable features were limited by the absence of alpha or paired-chain data. The earlier analysis of 587 of the donors excluded 15 to 20 rarely observed V segments, including chromosome 9 orphons, because counts were too low. CMV serostatus was the only immune exposure information available for the cohort. Linkage disequilibrium might explain the correlated functional status among segregating V segments, but an unknown experimental factor could not be excluded. According to a later genetic analysis, donors in an Asian-associated ancestry cluster had fewer N-insertions in productive TCRs than the approximately 700-donor mean. Most TCR sequences were seen in very few donors, while some public TCRs were found in many individuals. A group of highly shared sequence variants was considered likely to be a technical artifact of the sequencing pipeline. V-gene and J-gene trimming of TCR beta chains was associated with a missense DCLRE1C variant in a later genetic analysis, and the association was replicated in an independent cohort. In a later analysis, TCR association rates were found to vary across HLA loci, with the most associated TCRs seen for DRB1 alleles and the fewest for HLA-C alleles. Assigning TCR associations to individual alleles was difficult when HLA alleles, especially DR and DQ, strongly co-occurred. Specific HLA alleles were associated with 16,951 TCR beta sequences at a false discovery rate of 0.05 in a later analysis. Some IMGT-functional V segments, including TRBV6-2 and TRBV6-3, could not be told apart with the 87-base-pair reads, so those segments were excluded. Sequencing depth was assumed to be roughly uniform across donors in the presence/absence analyses, though that assumption may not hold.

The V and J ends are trimmed by 4 bases and 0 bases, leaving 7 bases between them. Reading from cysteine to phenylalanine, the CDR3 counts 13 amino acids. Only the CDR3 region is kept as DNA, spanning 39 bases read in frame from base 1. The germline V gene specifies LGHNT as CDR1 and FRNRAP as CDR2. With regard to this clone: What antigen it recognizes has not been identified. No quality values exist for individual bases; no much larger clone is one base distant.

Preparation of the library involved the immunoSEQ multiplex PCR assay. A mixture of 60 forward primers for TCR Vbeta segments and 13 reverse primers for TCR Jbeta segments was used in the multiplex PCR. Amplification of the CDR3 region of rearranged TCR beta genes was performed with a multiplex PCR assay on genomic DNA. The Illumina HiSeq System was used to sequence the amplified TCR beta libraries as 87-base-pair reads. From the authors' description of their analysis: Across the 640 or so repertoires, a later analysis counted roughly 84 million unique TCR beta chains, roughly 11 million of which were shared by at least two donors. Raw reads were error-corrected and collapsed into unique sequences with a nearest-neighbor algorithm that merged closely related sequences to remove PCR and sequencing errors. V, D and J gene segments were assigned by aligning CDR3 sequences to IMGT reference sequences. Each retained sequence needed at least a six-nucleotide match to both a V gene segment and a J gene segment. A rearrangement was called productive if the CDR3 had no stop codons and remained in frame with V and J, and every other rearrangement was called non-productive. CDR3 was defined by IMGT convention, running from the second conserved V-encoded cysteine to the conserved J-encoded phenylalanine. Sequences without an unambiguous match to a single V gene segment were excluded from the earlier analysis of several hundred of the donors. An earlier analysis of several hundred of the donors classified V segments as functional when productive rearrangements were above 56.7% and as segregating when the standard deviation between donors was above 5%. To diagnose cytomegalovirus status from the catalog of TCR beta chain sequences, a statistical classification framework was built. In a later analysis, TCR nucleotide sequences were compared against IMGT/GENE-DB human TR gene sequences so that V and J genes could be assigned. Using the TCRdist pipeline, a later analysis assigned CDR3 sequences along with most-parsimonious VDJ recombination scenarios. In a later analysis, every TCR beta chain was defined by the combination of its CDR3 amino acid sequence and its V-gene family, and reads without a unique V-gene family were dropped. As a way to deal with suspected cross-contamination and a sequencing artifact, a later analysis dropped 450 to 600 nucleotide sequences that were highly shared and had low generation probability. In a later analysis, a clonal expansion index was calculated for each public chain from normalized within-repertoire ranks of inferred template counts. In a later analysis, generation probabilities were computed using a VDJ recombination model fitted to out-of-frame rearrangements, and the results were checked against IGoR. In a later analysis, hypergeometric tests were used to score TCR-TCR, TCR-HLA and TCR-CMV co-occurrence, with a repertoire-size bias correction applied to TCR pairs. A later analysis estimated false discovery rates by permuting HLA or CMV assignments 20 times. In a later analysis, co-occurring TCRs were grouped with DBSCAN, and TCRdist sequence similarity was added when clustering was performed within HLA-allele-positive subsets. Co-occurrence clustering excluded repertoires with fewer than 30,000 or more than 120,000 public chains, plus five with anomalous nucleotide sharing. Not all clones reach the TCRdb copy of this immuneACCESS table, which keeps in-frame sequences only. Checked studies attribute under half of the gap to unresolved V genes and leave the rest unexplained. The V and J calls and clone size were taken over from that table, and D and trimming were inferred from the DNA. The sample data list under 150,000 clones, and roughly 75% of these were observed just once. 6.8% of the sample belongs to the ten largest clones.

In total, just over 650 healthy bone marrow donors made up the cohort. At the time of sampling, every cohort member was nominally healthy, though immune exposures that went unrecorded were likely present. The donor tested CMV seropositive and was one of the 289 seropositive cohort members. A peripheral blood sample was provided by each donor, and peripheral blood mononuclear cells were used for TCR beta sequencing. The Qiagen DNeasy Blood Extraction Kit was used to extract genomic DNA from the blood cell samples. This TCR derives from a man aged 40-50 years in good health and CMV-seropositive. The V gene is TRBV12-5 and the J gene is TRBJ2-7; a tentative D call is TRBD2 (6 bases match). Sequences were obtained from PBMCs. The CDR3 region: CASGSGDSYEQYF. The nucleotides read TGTGCTAGTGGTTCGGGAGACTCCTACGAGCAGTACTTC.